This TCR beta chain is from a study of molecular identifiers for immune sequencing clone quantification. Study-wide context: Replicate experiments divided RNA from roughly 20,000 or 100,000 naive CD8 cells into five parts and sequenced four. General study points: For effector cells, clones above 20 RNA copies held over 98% of molecules; for naive cells, under 1%.

Per the germline V gene, CDR1 is MGHRA and CDR2 is YSYEKL. The CDR3 contains 14 residues. In TCRdb, the PCR reads were re-called with MiXCR into one record per CDR3 protein. This table holds about 630,000 distinct CDR3 sequences, over 25% found once. Preparation of naive CD8 libraries involved roughly 20,000 to 1,100,000 sorted cells and 10%, 30% or 50% RNA. Using a CD8+CD4-CCR7+CD45RA+ phenotype, naive CD8 T cells were sorted. This clonotype was seen many times. Its antigen is unidentified. A junction boundary mismatches the germline segment, possibly from a read error. V and J are TRBV4-1 and TRBJ2-5; D is possibly TRBD1 or TRBD2 (5 bases each). This TCR came from a human donor in good health. Some libraries in this study had Jurkat cell RNA spiked in. Specimen: naive CD8+ T cells from blood, with Jurkat cell RNA spiked in. Noted subset: FACS-sorted CD8+CD4-CCR7+CD45RA+ naive T cells. Here the CDR3 DNA reads TGCGCCAGCAGCCAAGAGGACGACCCGGGACGTACTAGCTTC. Protein sequence: CASSQEDDPGRTSF.